What follows are 2 T cell receptor beta chains derived from one specimen sequenced in a study of cytomegalovirus exposure and HLA in healthy donors (dated by TCRdb to about 2017). Receptor libraries were prepared by the immunoSEQ multiplex PCR assay. A mixture of 60 forward primers for TCR Vbeta segments and 13 reverse primers for TCR Jbeta segments was used in the multiplex PCR. TCRdb provides this immuneACCESS table in a form limited to in-frame rearrangements. Some clones are lacking; in checked studies, under half of them reflect an unresolved V gene, and why the rest are absent is not known. The sample table shows approximately 100,000 clones, and over 70% are seen once. Of the sample, about 5% is held by the ten largest clones. Source material: PBMCs. Every receptor here comes from a woman between 35 and 50 years old in good health and CMV-seronegative.

The chain uses TRBV19 and TRBJ1-1, with D uncertain. The V gene's germline CDR1 is LNHDA and CDR2 SQIVND (reference sequence). The V gene lost 4 bases and the J gene lost 3 bases, with 9 bases spanning the gap. This CDR3 is built from 13 residues. For the CDR3, the DNA is TGTGCCAGTAGTAAGGGAGGTCACACTGAAGCTTTCTTT. The encoded protein is CASSKGGHTEAFF. Complete variable domain (other parts from reference TRBV19 and TRBJ1-1): DGGITQSPKYLFRKEGQNVTLSCEQNLNHDAMYWYRQDPGQGLRLIYYSQIVNDFQKGDIAEGYSVSREKKESFPLTVTSAQKNPTAFYLCASSKGGHTEAFFGQGTRLTVV.

The chain is built from TRBV5-1 and TRBJ1-3, with no clear D. The germline V and J ends were trimmed by 1 base and 2 bases, with 13 bases remaining between them. Germline lookup yields CDR1 SGHRS and CDR2 YFSETQ. The length of the CDR3 is 16 residues. CDR3 sequence (DNA): TGCGCCAGCAGCTTGCGGGCGGGTACCACTGGAAACACCATATATTTT. Translated: CASSLRAGTTGNTIYF.